Shown below are 19 T cell receptor beta chains from a single sample sequenced in a study of Ad26.COV2.S vaccination and SARS-CoV-2 variants (dated by TCRdb to the early 2020s). Preparation of the library involved the immunoSEQ multiplex PCR assay. The immuneACCESS repertoire file appears here via TCRdb, limited to in-frame rearrangements. These files lack a portion of the clones; in checked studies, under half of the deficit traces to unresolved V genes, and the cause of the others is not known. A total of roughly 500,000 clones appear in this sample, roughly 89% of them only once. The leading ten clones occupy about 2.5% of the sample. What the treatment or condition label conveys for this sample: roughly 19 received Ad26.COV2.S at low or high dose, single or two shots; roughly five received placebo; per-sample allocation not given. Repertoires of vaccine and placebo recipients were sequenced from samples taken on day 63 after the first injection.

Material: peripheral blood, obtained in a trial of Ad26.COV2.S vaccine versus placebo. The receptors shown here come from a person aged 18-65 years who received the Ad26.COV2.S COVID-19 vaccine or a placebo.

V and J are TRBV7-2 and TRBJ1-5, with D hard to call. This CDR3 spans 15 amino acids. The germline CDR1 and CDR2 sequences are SGHTA and FQGNSA. V was cut by 2 bases and J by 5 bases, with 13 bases left in between. The DNA for the CDR3 is TGTGCCAGCAGCTTATCCGGCAATGGGTATCAGCCCCAGCATTTT. Its protein is CASSLSGNGYQPQHF.

The gene calls are TRBV4-2 and TRBJ2-1; D is perhaps TRBD2 (6 bases). The CDR3 runs 17 residues. Per the germline V gene, CDR1 is LGHNA and CDR2 is YNFKEQ. V shed 4 bases and J shed 0 bases, with 16 bases lying between them. This chain's CDR3 is CASSRLSGRSSYNEQFF. CDR3 bases: TGTGCCAGCAGCCGCCTTAGCGGCCGTAGCTCCTACAATGAGCAGTTCTTC.

This sequence joins TRBV5-1 and TRBJ1-2; TRBD1 might be the D (6 bases). V was shortened by 2 bases and J by 1 base, with 12 bases between the two germline ends. This CDR3 region has 15 residues. The germline V gene has CDR1 SGHRS and CDR2 YFSETQ. Here the CDR3 reads CASSFRAGVNYGYTF. Here the CDR3 DNA reads TGCGCCAGCAGCTTCCGGGCAGGGGTTAACTATGGCTACACCTTC.

Points on this clone: The junction shows a germline mismatch at one end, possibly a read error. The chain recombines TRBV7-2 with TRBJ2-4, with 11 bases identical to TRBD2. The germline gives CDR1 SGHTA, CDR2 FQGNSA. The CDR3 runs to 17 residues. CDR3 DNA sequence: TGTGCCAGCAGCGCGATAAATAGCGGGGGGGCCAGAAACATTCAGTACTTC. Protein product: CASSAINSGGARNIQYF.

V gene TRBV7-2 combines with J gene TRBJ1-1; 10 positions match TRBD1. V was pared by 1 base and J by 1 base, with 3 bases of the junction left unmatched. Germline-derived CDR1 and CDR2 are SGHTA and FQGNSA. The CDR3 spans 16 residues. The CDR3 sequence: CASSLGQGARNTEAFF. The CDR3 region has the DNA TGTGCCAGCAGCTTAGGACAGGGGGCAAGGAACACTGAAGCTTTCTTT.

The gene calls are TRBV4-2 and TRBJ1-5; possibly TRBD1 for D (5 bases). This CDR3 contains 14 residues. CDR1 and CDR2 from the germline V gene are LGHNA and YNFKEQ. The V and J ends lost 0 bases and 9 bases respectively, with 12 bases between them. CDR3 bases: TGTGCCAGCAGCCAAGATTTGGAGGGACGGCCCCAGCATTTT. This codes for CASSQDLEGRPQHF.

The rearrangement joins TRBV5-4 to TRBJ1-2; D is unresolved. This CDR3 is 13 amino acids long. Trimming left V 1 base short and J 6 bases short, with 10 bases between. Per the germline V gene, CDR1 is SGHNT and CDR2 is YYREEE (reference sequence). CDR3 sequence: CASSLIAGNGYTF. In DNA form, the CDR3 reads TGTGCCAGCAGCTTGATTGCGGGGAATGGCTACACCTTC.

The rearrangement joins TRBV13 to TRBJ1-3; D ambiguous. The CDR3 length is 16 residues. V was pared by 2 bases and J by 0 bases, with 11 bases between. Germline CDR1 is PRHDT and CDR2 is FYEKMQ (reference sequence). The CDR3 DNA follows: TGTGCCAGCAGCTTACCGACACTCTCCTCTGGAAACACCATATATTTT. As protein: CASSLPTLSSGNTIYF.

This sequence joins TRBV19 and TRBJ1-1; TRBD1 is a possible D gene (6 bases). V was cut by 5 bases and J by 5 bases, with 12 bases left in between. Per the germline V gene, CDR1 is LNHDA and CDR2 is SQIVND (reference sequence). This CDR3 has 13 amino acids. CDR3 in amino acids: CASSRNRDTEAFF. The CDR3 coding sequence is TGTGCCAGTAGTCGAAACAGGGATACTGAAGCTTTCTTT.

This rearrangement joins TRBV19 to TRBJ1-1; D not certain. The CDR3 is 16 residues long. Looked up from germline, CDR1 is LNHDA and CDR2 is SQIVND (reference sequence). Trimming cost V 5 bases and J 4 bases, with 20 bases left between them. As DNA, the CDR3 is TGTGCCAGTAGTTTAAGCTTGGTCAGTTTTGTCACTGAAGCTTTCTTT. Translation: CASSLSLVSFVTEAFF.

This chain links TRBV5-1 with TRBJ1-1; TRBD1 agrees at 8 bases. This CDR3 has 15 residues. Germline lookup yields CDR1 SGHRS and CDR2 YFSETQ. With 4 bases clipped from V and 1 base from J, the junction kept 6 bases outside the gene matches. The CDR3 loop reads CASSLRTGRNTEAFF. The CDR3, as DNA: TGCGCCAGCAGCCTAAGGACAGGGAGGAACACTGAAGCTTTCTTT.

V gene TRBV6-6 combines with J gene TRBJ1-5; possibly TRBD1 for D (5 bases). This CDR3 is built from 12 residues. Germline CDR1 and CDR2: MNHNY and SVGAGI (reference sequence). V was pared by 5 bases and J by 6 bases, with 8 bases between. The CDR3 region has the DNA TGTGCCAGCAGTCTGGACACTCAGCCCCAGCATTTT. This sequence encodes CASSLDTQPQHF.

This chain joins TRBV19 and TRBJ1-2; a possible D gene is TRBD1 (5 bases). CDR1 and CDR2 from the germline V gene are LNHDA and SQIVND (reference sequence). The CDR3 runs to 14 residues. Deletions cut 6 bases from V and 0 bases from J, with 11 bases between. In DNA form, the CDR3 reads TGTGCCAGTAGCCGGGACGGAGCTAACTATGGCTACACCTTC. It codes for CASSRDGANYGYTF.

The V gene is TRBV9, the J gene TRBJ1-1; D is perhaps TRBD1 (5 bases). There are 13 residues in the CDR3. Germline assignment: CDR1 SGDLS and CDR2 YYNGEE. V gave up 3 bases and J gave up 4 bases, with 10 bases separating them. The CDR3 here is CASSEQVSTEAFF. In DNA, the CDR3 is TGTGCCAGCAGCGAACAGGTTAGCACTGAAGCTTTCTTT. Full variable domain (outside the CDR3, taken from reference TRBV9 and TRBJ1-1): DSGVTQTPKHLITATGQRVTLRCSPRSGDLSVYWYQQSLDQGLQFLIQYYNGEERAKGNILERFSAQQFPDLHSELNLSSLELGDSALYFCASSEQVSTEAFFGQGTRLTVV.

This clone was detected many times. The rearrangement links TRBV7-7 to TRBJ1-2; D may be TRBD1 (5 bases). Germline CDR1 reads SSHAT; CDR2 reads FNYEAQ (reference sequence). The CDR3 sequence is 15 residues long. Trimming cost V 5 bases and J 4 bases, with 17 bases left between them. CDR3 sequence reads: CASSGPNGTGYGYTF. The CDR3 DNA is TGTGCCAGCAGCGGCCCCAATGGGACTGGCTATGGCTACACCTTC.

CDR3 region: CASSLGPRAYNEQFF. CDR3 nucleotide sequence: TGTGCCAGCAGTTTAGGTCCCAGGGCCTACAATGAGCAGTTCTTC. The chain links TRBV28 to TRBJ2-1, with D possibly matching TRBD1 (5 bases). The V gene's germline CDR1 is MDHEN and CDR2 SYDVKM. The V and J ends lost 2 bases and 2 bases respectively, with 10 bases between them. The CDR3 consists of 15 residues.

This clone was seen only once. CDR3 sequence: CASSSTGTLQAFF. DNA for the CDR3: TGTGCCAGCAGTTCGACAGGGACACTACAAGCTTTCTTT. The chain has TRBV6-5 and TRBJ1-1; 7 bases are a match to TRBD1. This CDR3 region has 13 residues. V shed 4 bases, J shed 9 bases, and the junction held 8 bases outside the gene matches. Germline CDR1 and CDR2: MNHEY and SVGAGI.

The chain employs TRBV5-1 and TRBJ2-6; the D gene is possibly TRBD1 (6 bases). The ends were cut back, 3 bases at V and 0 bases at J, with 13 bases in the middle. This CDR3 is built from 17 residues. Germline V gene sequence: CDR1 SGHRS, CDR2 YFSETQ. CDR3 residues: CASSSAPGDSGANVLTF. The CDR3 nucleotides are TGCGCCAGCAGCTCGGCCCCAGGGGACTCTGGGGCCAACGTCCTGACTTTC.

This clone appeared once. The J gene is TRBJ2-1, the V gene TRBV20-1; a possible D gene is TRBD2 (6 bases). CDR1 and CDR2 (germline): DFQATT, SNEGSKA (reference sequence). Trimming pared 3 bases from V and 7 bases from J, leaving 13 bases between. The CDR3 extends over 13 amino acids. DNA of the CDR3: TGCAGTGCTAGTCCTAGCGCAAGAAATGAGCAGTTCTTC. Translation: CSASPSARNEQFF.